These T cell receptor beta chains were read from a single sample in a study of shared clonotypes between healthy human individuals. The method was immunoSEQ multiplex PCR; TCRdb's version includes in-frame clones alone and lacks a portion of them. The data hold 950,000 to 1,100,000 clones, with approximately 70% observed a single time. Input material: memory CD4+ T cells sorted from blood. These receptors were obtained from a man in his late teens or twenties in good health. The CDR3 runs from the conserved cysteine through the conserved F or W. The D gene is left open where the match is weak. Expanded clones are given a class, and other clones once, few, many or no size at all.

v_call: TRBV30
d_call: TRBD1
j_call: TRBJ1-2
clone_size: NA
cdr3_nt: TGTGCCTGGAGTTTGACAGGGCTGGCTGGCTACACCTTC
cdr3_aa: CAWSLTGLAGYTF

v_call: TRBV5-4
d_call: NA
j_call: TRBJ1-5
clone_size: NA
cdr3_nt: TGTGCCAGCAGCTTTTATGGGCAGCCCCAGCATTTT
cdr3_aa: CASSFYGQPQHF

v_call: TRBV7-8
d_call: TRBD1
j_call: TRBJ2-7
clone_size: NA
cdr3_nt: TGTGCCAGTTCACGCCGGGACAGGGCTCTCGAGCAGTACTTC
cdr3_aa: CASSRRDRALEQYF

v_call: TRBV6-6
d_call: TRBD1
j_call: TRBJ2-7
clone_size: NA
cdr3_nt: TGTGCCAGCAGTCCACAGGGGGCTAGCTCCTACGAGCAGTACTTC
cdr3_aa: CASSPQGASSYEQYF

v_call: TRBV7-6
d_call: NA
j_call: TRBJ2-5
clone_size: NA
cdr3_nt: TGTGCCAGCAGCTGGGGGGGGGCGTGGGAGACCCAGTACTTC
cdr3_aa: CASSWGGAWETQYF

v_call: TRBV11-2
d_call: NA
j_call: TRBJ2-1
clone_size: NA
cdr3_nt: TGTGCCAGCAGGGCTCTCGGGGGACGAAACAATGAGCAGTTCTTC
cdr3_aa: CASRALGGRNNEQFF

v_call: TRBV4-1
d_call: NA
j_call: TRBJ2-3
clone_size: NA
cdr3_nt: TGCGCCAGCAGCCCAGGTGGAGGGAGAGGGGCAGATACGCAGTATTTT
cdr3_aa: CASSPGGGRGADTQYF

v_call: TRBV5-1
d_call: TRBD1
j_call: TRBJ2-5
clone_size: NA
cdr3_nt: TGCGCCAGCAGCTTAGACAGGGTAGAGACCCAGTACTTC
cdr3_aa: CASSLDRVETQYF

v_call: TRBV19
d_call: TRBD1
j_call: TRBJ1-1
clone_size: NA
cdr3_nt: TGTGCCAGTAGTACTCTCCGGACAGGGAACACTGAAGCTTTCTTT
cdr3_aa: CASSTLRTGNTEAFF

v_call: TRBV6-5
d_call: NA
j_call: TRBJ1-2
clone_size: NA
cdr3_nt: TGTGCCAGCAGTTACTTACAGGGCTATGGCTACACCTTC
cdr3_aa: CASSYLQGYGYTF

v_call: TRBV5-1
d_call: NA
j_call: TRBJ1-2
clone_size: NA
cdr3_nt: TGCGCCAGCAGGGATCCCGGGACCCCTAGGGGCTACACCTTC
cdr3_aa: CASRDPGTPRGYTF

v_call: TRBV19
d_call: NA
j_call: TRBJ1-6
clone_size: NA
cdr3_nt: TGTGCCAGTAGAGAGGGCATATACGGTAATTCACCCCTCCACTTT
cdr3_aa: CASREGIYGNSPLHF

v_call: TRBV19
d_call: NA
j_call: TRBJ1-1
clone_size: few
cdr3_nt: TGTGCCAGTAGTGCCGAAAAGGGGAAGGAGAACACTGAAGCTTTCTTT
cdr3_aa: CASSAEKGKENTEAFF

v_call: TRBV30
d_call: TRBD1
j_call: TRBJ2-1
clone_size: many
cdr3_nt: TGTGCCTGGAGTGTACCGCCGACAGGGTCGACCTACAATGAGCAGTTCTTC
cdr3_aa: CAWSVPPTGSTYNEQFF

v_call: TRBV7-8
d_call: NA
j_call: TRBJ1-3
clone_size: NA
cdr3_nt: TGTGCCAGCAGCTTATCAGGGAGTGGAAACACCATATATTTT
cdr3_aa: CASSLSGSGNTIYF

v_call: TRBV6-1
d_call: TRBD1
j_call: TRBJ1-2
clone_size: NA
cdr3_nt: TGTGCCAGCAGTGAAGCAGTAGGGGGCGTCGGCTACACCTTC
cdr3_aa: CASSEAVGGVGYTF